This TCR beta chain originates from a study of blood T cell repertoires in COVID-19 (dated by TCRdb to between 2020 and 2021). Some background on the complete study: The collaborator samples originated in the United States, Italy and Spain and spanned the acute and convalescent phases of COVID-19. The material from the prospective study consisted of cDNA or gDNA derived from T cells, B-cell-depleted T cells, or PBMCs. Deeply sampled blood TCRbeta repertoires from subjects exposed to, actively infected with, or recovered from COVID-19 were included in the dataset. A freely available public database, intended as a resource for researchers studying the immune response to SARS-CoV-2, is where the repertoires were released. The samples were drawn from the first 160 participants of the ongoing ImmuneRACE study and from some 1,300 subjects provided by 6 global collaborators. A de-identified subject ID, COVID-19 status, age in years and sex were almost always included in the sample metadata. Where available, HLA class I and class II types were obtained from metadata supplied by the sample provider rather than from assay-based typing. General findings and caveats noted by the study authors: How much clinical and demographic metadata was included differed by source and by participant, and the metadata was provided uncurated.

This clone was found once. What antigen it recognizes has not been identified. Base qualities were left out, and no much larger clone turns up one base away. Participants in the prospective study were enrolled through a virtual design, were aged about 18 to 90 years, and lived in approximately 24 United States geographic areas. In the prospective study, cohorts were assigned on the basis of participant-reported clinical history obtained from a screening survey and a study questionnaire. A participant counted as exposed if, within 2 weeks of entering the study, that participant had been in contact with someone who had a PCR-confirmed or clinician-diagnosed COVID-19 case. In the prospective study, whole blood, serum and a nasopharyngeal or oropharyngeal swab were collected from each participant by mobile phlebotomists. Over an approximately two-month period, participants in the prospective study had the option of providing additional blood draws and questionnaires. Prospective study blood samples were shipped either frozen or at room temperature before DNA extraction.

TCRbeta CDR3 regions were amplified from genomic DNA using the immunoSEQ Assay, a bias-controlled multiplex PCR. In the source study's methods: Nucleated cell counts per sample were estimated from amplification of reference gene primers within the assay. To quantify the absolute abundance of each unique TCRbeta CDR3 rearrangement, sequence reads were collapsed and filtered. For each sample, productive Simpson clonality was calculated as the square root of Simpson's diversity index over productive rearrangements. Entries here come from immuneACCESS through TCRdb and include only in-frame sequences with V and J called. Some clones fail to appear in such tables; in the studies checked, an unresolved V gene covers under half of the shortfall, and the cause of the remainder is unknown. V, J and clone size are taken as reported in that table, and D and trimming were inferred from the DNA itself. This sample holds roughly 250,000 clones; approximately 90% were observed only once. The ten top clones hold over 0.85% of the sample.

CDR1 is given as KGHSH and CDR2 as LQKENI, both from the germline V gene. At the junction V is shortened by 0 bases and J by 1 base; bases outside the gene matches: 8. The CDR3 has 20 amino acids, counting the end cysteine and phenylalanine. Only CDR3 DNA remains: 60 bases, in frame from the first base. The chain was built from TRBV18 and TRBJ2-4, with 14 bases aligning to TRBD2. This clonotype was sampled from a man aged 45-65 years who had been exposed to COVID-19. The sequenced material came from PBMCs or T cells enriched from blood (not recorded which). The encoded CDR3 is CASSPPGTSGSWSAKNIQYF. The nucleotides read TGTGCCAGCTCACCACCGGGGACTAGCGGGAGTTGGTCGGCCAAAAACATTCAGTACTTC.